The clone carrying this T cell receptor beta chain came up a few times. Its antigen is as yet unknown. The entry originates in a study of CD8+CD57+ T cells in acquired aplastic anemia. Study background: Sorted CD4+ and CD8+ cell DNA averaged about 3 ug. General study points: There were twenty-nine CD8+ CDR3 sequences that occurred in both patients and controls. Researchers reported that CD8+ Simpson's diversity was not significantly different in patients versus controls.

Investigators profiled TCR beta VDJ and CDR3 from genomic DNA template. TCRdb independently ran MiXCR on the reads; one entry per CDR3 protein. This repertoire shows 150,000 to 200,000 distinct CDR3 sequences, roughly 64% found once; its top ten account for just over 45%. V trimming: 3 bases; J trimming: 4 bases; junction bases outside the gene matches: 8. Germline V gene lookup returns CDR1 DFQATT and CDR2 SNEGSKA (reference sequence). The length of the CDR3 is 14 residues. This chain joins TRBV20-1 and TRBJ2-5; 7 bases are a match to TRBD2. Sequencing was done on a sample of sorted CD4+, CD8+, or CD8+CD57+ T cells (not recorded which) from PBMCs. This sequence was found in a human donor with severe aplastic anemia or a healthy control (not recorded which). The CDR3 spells CSARGGGGRETQYF. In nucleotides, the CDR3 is TGCAGTGCTAGGGGGGGGGGGGGGAGAGAGACCCAGTACTTC.